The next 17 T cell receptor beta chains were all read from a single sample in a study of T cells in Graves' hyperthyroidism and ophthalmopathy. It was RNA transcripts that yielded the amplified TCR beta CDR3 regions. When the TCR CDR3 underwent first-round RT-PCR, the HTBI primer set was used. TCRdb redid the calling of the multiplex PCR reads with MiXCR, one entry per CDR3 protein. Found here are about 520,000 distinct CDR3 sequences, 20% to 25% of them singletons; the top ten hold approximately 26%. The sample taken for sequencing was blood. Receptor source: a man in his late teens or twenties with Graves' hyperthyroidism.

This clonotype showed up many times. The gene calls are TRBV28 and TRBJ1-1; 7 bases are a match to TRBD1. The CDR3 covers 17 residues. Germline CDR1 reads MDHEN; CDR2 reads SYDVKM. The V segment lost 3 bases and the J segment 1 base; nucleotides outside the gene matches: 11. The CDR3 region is CASSFQGGGGPNTEAFF. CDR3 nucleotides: TGTGCCAGCAGTTTTCAGGGAGGGGGCGGTCCGAACACTGAAGCTTTCTTT.

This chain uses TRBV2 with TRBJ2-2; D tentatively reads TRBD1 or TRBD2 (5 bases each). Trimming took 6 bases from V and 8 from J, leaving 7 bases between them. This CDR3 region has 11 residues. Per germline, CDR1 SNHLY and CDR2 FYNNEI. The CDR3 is CASRWGGELFF. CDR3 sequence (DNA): TGTGCCAGCAGGTGGGGGGGGGAGCTGTTTTTT.

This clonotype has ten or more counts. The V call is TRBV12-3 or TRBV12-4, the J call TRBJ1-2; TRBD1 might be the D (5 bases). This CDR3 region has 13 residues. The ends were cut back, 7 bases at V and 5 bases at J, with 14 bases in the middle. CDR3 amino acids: CASTPGRIYGYTF. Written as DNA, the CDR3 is TGTGCCAGCACTCCGGGACGGATTTATGGCTACACCTTC.

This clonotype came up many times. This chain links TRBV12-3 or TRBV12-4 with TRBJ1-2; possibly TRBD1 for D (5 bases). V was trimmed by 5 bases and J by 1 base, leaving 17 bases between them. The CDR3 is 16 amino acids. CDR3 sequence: CASSPARRDFNYGYTF. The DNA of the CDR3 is TGTGCCAGCAGTCCCGCCCGCCGGGACTTTAACTATGGCTACACCTTC.

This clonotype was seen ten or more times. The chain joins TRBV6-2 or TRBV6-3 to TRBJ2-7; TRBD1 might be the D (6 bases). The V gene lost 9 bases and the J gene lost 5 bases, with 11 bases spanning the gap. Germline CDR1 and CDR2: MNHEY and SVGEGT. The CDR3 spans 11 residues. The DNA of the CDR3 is TGTGCCAGTCAACAGGGAAACGAGCAGTACTTC. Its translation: CASQQGNEQYF.

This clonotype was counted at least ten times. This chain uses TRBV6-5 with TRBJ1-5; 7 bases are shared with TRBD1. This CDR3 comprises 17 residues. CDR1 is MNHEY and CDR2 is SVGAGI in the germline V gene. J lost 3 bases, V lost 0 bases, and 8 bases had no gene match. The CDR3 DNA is TGTGCCAGCAGTTACTCGTGGGTCAGGGGGTTCAATCAGCCCCAGCATTTT. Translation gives CASSYSWVRGFNQPQHF.

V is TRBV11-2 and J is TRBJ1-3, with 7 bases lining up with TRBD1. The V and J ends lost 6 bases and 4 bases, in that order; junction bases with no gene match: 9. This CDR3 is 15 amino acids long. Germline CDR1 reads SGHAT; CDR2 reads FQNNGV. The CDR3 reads CASSPGGAAGNTIYF. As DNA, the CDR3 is TGTGCCAGCAGTCCAGGGGGGGCTGCGGGAAACACCATATATTTT.

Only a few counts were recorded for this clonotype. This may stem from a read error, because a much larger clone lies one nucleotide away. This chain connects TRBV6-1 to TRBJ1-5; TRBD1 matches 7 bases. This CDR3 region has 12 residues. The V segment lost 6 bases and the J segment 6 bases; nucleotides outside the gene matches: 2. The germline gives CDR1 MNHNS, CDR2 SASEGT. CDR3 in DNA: TGTGCCAGCAGCCACAGGGGTCAGCCCCAGCATTTT. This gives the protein CASSHRGQPQHF.

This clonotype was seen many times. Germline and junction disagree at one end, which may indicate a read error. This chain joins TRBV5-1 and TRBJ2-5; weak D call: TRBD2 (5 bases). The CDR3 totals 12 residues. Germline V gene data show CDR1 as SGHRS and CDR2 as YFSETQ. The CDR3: CASSLEGETQYF. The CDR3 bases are TGTGCCAGCAGTTTAGAGGGAGAGACCCAGTACTTC.

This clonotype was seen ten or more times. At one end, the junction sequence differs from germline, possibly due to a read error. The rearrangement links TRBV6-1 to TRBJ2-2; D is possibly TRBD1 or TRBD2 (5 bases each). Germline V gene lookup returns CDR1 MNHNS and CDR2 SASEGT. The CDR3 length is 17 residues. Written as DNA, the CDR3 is TGTACCAGCAGTGAATGGGTGGGGACCGAAGTCACCGGGGAGCTGTTTTTT. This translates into CTSSEWVGTEVTGELFF.

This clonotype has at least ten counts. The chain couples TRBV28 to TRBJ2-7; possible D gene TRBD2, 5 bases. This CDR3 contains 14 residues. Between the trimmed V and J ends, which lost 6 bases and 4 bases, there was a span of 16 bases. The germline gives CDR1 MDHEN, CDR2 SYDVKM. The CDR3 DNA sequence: TGTGCCAGCAGAGCCGGTGGACTTCGATACGAGCAGTACTTC. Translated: CASRAGGLRYEQYF.

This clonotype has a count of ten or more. The CDR3 loop reads CASSLWSGDTEAFF. The CDR3 DNA reads TGTGCCAGCAGTTTATGGTCAGGGGATACTGAAGCTTTCTTT. J is TRBJ1-1 and V is TRBV12-3 or TRBV12-4; tentatively, D is TRBD1 (6 bases). Trimming stripped 2 bases from V and 5 bases from J, with 12 bases between. The CDR3 covers 14 residues.

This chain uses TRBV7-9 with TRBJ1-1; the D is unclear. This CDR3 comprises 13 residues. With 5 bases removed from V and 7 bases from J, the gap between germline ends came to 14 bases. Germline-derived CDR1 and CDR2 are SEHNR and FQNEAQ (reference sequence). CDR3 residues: CASSRDPGLEAFF. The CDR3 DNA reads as TGTGCCAGCAGCCGTGACCCAGGACTTGAAGCTTTCTTT.

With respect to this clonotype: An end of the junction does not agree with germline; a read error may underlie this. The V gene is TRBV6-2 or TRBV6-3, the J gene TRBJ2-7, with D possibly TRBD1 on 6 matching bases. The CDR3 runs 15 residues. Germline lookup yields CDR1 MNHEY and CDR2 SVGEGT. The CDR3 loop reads CASGPWTVKSYGQYF. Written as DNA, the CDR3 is TGTGCCAGCGGCCCGTGGACAGTGAAGTCCTACGGGCAGTACTTC.

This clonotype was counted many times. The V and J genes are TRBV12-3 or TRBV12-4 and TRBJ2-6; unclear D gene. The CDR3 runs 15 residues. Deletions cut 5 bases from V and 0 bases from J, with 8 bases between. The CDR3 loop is CASSPGVSGANVLTF. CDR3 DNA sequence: TGTGCCAGCAGTCCCGGCGTCTCTGGGGCCAACGTCCTGACTTTC.

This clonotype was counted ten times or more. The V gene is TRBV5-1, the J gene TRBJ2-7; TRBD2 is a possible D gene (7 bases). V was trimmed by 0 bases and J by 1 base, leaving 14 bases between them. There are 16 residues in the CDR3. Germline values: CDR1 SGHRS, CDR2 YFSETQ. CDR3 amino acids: CASSLGGGGESYEQYF. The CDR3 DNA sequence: TGCGCCAGCAGCTTGGGGGGAGGGGGAGAGTCCTACGAGCAGTACTTC. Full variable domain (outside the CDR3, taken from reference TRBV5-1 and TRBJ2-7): KAGVTQTPRYLIKTRGQQVTLSCSPISGHRSVSWYQQTPGQGLQFLFEYFSETQRNKGNFPGRFSGRQFSNSRSEMNVSTLELGDSALYLCASSLGGGGESYEQYFGPGTRLTVT.

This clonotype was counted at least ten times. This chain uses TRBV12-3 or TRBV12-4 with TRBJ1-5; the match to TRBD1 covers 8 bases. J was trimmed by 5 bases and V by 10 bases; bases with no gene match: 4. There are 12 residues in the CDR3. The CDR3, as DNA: TGTGCCATTACGGACAGGGATCAGCCCCAGCATTTT. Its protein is CAITDRDQPQHF.